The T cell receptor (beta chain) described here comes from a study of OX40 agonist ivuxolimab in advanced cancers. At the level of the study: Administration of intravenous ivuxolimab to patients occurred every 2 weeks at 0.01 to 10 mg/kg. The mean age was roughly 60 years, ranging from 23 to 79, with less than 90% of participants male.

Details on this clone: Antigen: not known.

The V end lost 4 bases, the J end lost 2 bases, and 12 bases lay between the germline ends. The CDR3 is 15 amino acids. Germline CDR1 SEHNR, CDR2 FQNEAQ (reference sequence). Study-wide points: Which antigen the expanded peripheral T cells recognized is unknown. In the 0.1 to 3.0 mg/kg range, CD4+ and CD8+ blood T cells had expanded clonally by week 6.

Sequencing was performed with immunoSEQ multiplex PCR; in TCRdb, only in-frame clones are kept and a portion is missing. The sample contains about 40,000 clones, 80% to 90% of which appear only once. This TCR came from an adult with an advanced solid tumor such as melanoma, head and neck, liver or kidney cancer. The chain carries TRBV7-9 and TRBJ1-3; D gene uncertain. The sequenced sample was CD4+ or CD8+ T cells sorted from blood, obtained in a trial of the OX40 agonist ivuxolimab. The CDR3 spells CASSYRRRAGNTIYF. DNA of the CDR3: TGTGCCAGCAGCTACCGGAGAAGGGCTGGAAACACCATATATTTT.